This is a list of T cell receptor beta chains from one sample in a study of early T cells in non-severe SARS-CoV-2 infection. TCRdb redid the calling of the 5' RACE reads with MiXCR, one entry per CDR3 protein. Of fewer than 65,000 distinct CDR3 sequences in the sample, 8% to 13% were seen once. Sequences were obtained from whole blood. These receptors were collected from an adult who was a healthcare worker with PCR-confirmed SARS-CoV-2 infection or an uninfected control (not recorded which). The conserved cysteine and the conserved F or W are not part of the CDR3 here. The D gene is left open where the match is weak. A clone size is listed for some rows: how often the clone was seen (once, few, many), or a class if it is expanded.

>TRBD1|TRBJ2-2|TRBV6-2/TRBV6-3|many
ASRPADRDTGELF
>.|TRBJ2-7|TRBV9|.
ASSERDTVYEQY
>.|TRBJ2-7|TRBV2|once
ANSEARAASEQY
>.|TRBJ2-2|TRBV4-1|few
ASSPGQFSTGELF
>TRBD2|TRBJ2-7|TRBV7-9|.
ASSRAGESSYEQY
>TRBD2|TRBJ2-2|TRBV20-1|.
SARSGGTGELF
>TRBD1|TRBJ1-2|TRBV6-5|once
ASRGQGANYGYT
>TRBD1|TRBJ1-3|TRBV9|few
ASTAKGTVSGNTIY
>TRBD1|TRBJ1-2|TRBV2|few
ASTDRGGGYT
>.|TRBJ1-5|TRBV5-1|.
ASSLAPNQPQH
>.|TRBJ1-5|TRBV20-1|.
SARDLGNQPQH
>TRBD2|TRBJ2-1|TRBV9|few
ASSVQRGRYNEQF
>TRBD1|TRBJ1-2|TRBV14|many
ASSPTTGRYGYT
>TRBD1|TRBJ2-3|TRBV2|many
ASASGQGTDTQY
>.|TRBJ2-7|TRBV5-1|few
ASSLARGYYEQY
>.|TRBJ1-1|TRBV3-1|many
ASRSGGAATEAF
>TRBD1|TRBJ2-7|TRBV27|.
ASSFRTGGKQY
>.|TRBJ2-1|TRBV10-3|few
ATIGPASTSYEQF
>.|TRBJ1-1|TRBV4-1|.
ASSQRMLGDKGEAF
>TRBD1|TRBJ1-2|TRBV6-4|many
ASSALPLYRGFNYGYT
>TRBD2|TRBJ2-1|TRBV6-5|many
ASRPLADSYNEQF
>.|TRBJ2-5|TRBV4-2|.
ASSQDRGGQETQY
>.|TRBJ2-1|TRBV3-1|.
ASSPGALPKSSEQF
>.|TRBJ1-1|TRBV29-1|.
SVCFGTEAF
>.|TRBJ2-2|TRBV4-1|many
ASSQVVASGAGELF
>.|TRBJ1-5|TRBV5-1|.
ASSLEGSNQPQH
>.|TRBJ1-2|TRBV25-1|few
ASSERETINYGYT
>.|TRBJ1-5|TRBV13|few
ASSRGIGNQPQH
>.|TRBJ1-1|TRBV5-6|many
ASSPTLRDTEAF
>.|TRBJ1-1|TRBV12-3/TRBV12-4|few
ASSSRGPGL
>TRBD2|TRBJ2-3|TRBV7-9|many
ASSPSGTSTDTQY
>.|TRBJ1-3|TRBV6-6|many
ASSSLGGNTIY
>.|TRBJ2-7|TRBV18|.
ASRGQLANYEQY
>TRBD2|TRBJ2-3|TRBV7-2|few
ASSLQRGEGDTQY
>.|TRBJ2-7|TRBV7-9|many
ASSLVVQNSYEQY
>TRBD1|TRBJ2-5|TRBV7-9|many
ASSPPGQPQETQY
>.|TRBJ2-7|TRBV7-2|.
ASSSRLLYEQY
>TRBD1|TRBJ2-7|TRBV28|many
ASSSTGTGNQEQY
>TRBD1|TRBJ2-5|TRBV7-9|many
ASSLAPGQGTETQY
>.|TRBJ2-7|TRBV4-2|few
ASSHSRDHYEQY
>.|TRBJ2-5|TRBV20-1|few
SARDLERRREGETQY
>.|TRBJ2-7|TRBV27|.
ASSFAPRQVEQY
>.|TRBJ2-3|TRBV30|.
AWGGRGPPSTDTQY
>.|TRBJ1-5|TRBV27|few
ASRTLGSGENQPQH
>.|TRBJ1-3|TRBV11-2|few
ASTSSVGMGITSGNTIY
>TRBD1|TRBJ2-7|TRBV7-9|.
ASSGTGGTYEQY
>TRBD1|TRBJ1-1|TRBV20-1|many
SARDRTGGSMNTEAF
>.|TRBJ1-2|TRBV10-2|.
ASSELLGGYT
>.|TRBJ1-6|TRBV6-5|few
ASRMGGSDSPLH
>.|TRBJ2-3|TRBV12-3/TRBV12-4|few
ASQVGGTDTQY
>.|TRBJ2-5|TRBV3-1|.
ASSQWGETQY
>.|TRBJ2-1|TRBV6-5|.
ASRNDLVVHEQF
>.|TRBJ1-2|TRBV5-8|many
ASSLHGPSYGYT
>.|TRBJ2-1|TRBV20-1|many
SASRSDNEQF
>.|TRBJ2-4|TRBV6-2/TRBV6-3|many
ASSYSTGGDKNIQY
>.|TRBJ2-5|TRBV27|few
ASKIPDQETRY
>.|TRBJ1-2|TRBV29-1|.
SVQGNYGYT
>.|TRBJ2-7|TRBV3-1|.
ASSQGHYEQY
>.|TRBJ2-3|TRBV7-9|few
ASRRVADTQY
>.|TRBJ2-3|TRBV6-5|many
ASSRRSGSTDTQY